This TCR beta chain was identified in a study of identical twins. TCRdb used MiXCR to reprocess the 5' RACE reads, holding one entry per CDR3 protein. The data contain 250,000 to 350,000 distinct CDR3 sequences, roughly 9.7% of them singletons. The CDR3 runs to 14 residues. Trimming pared 1 base from V and 2 bases from J, leaving 8 bases between. This clonotype was recorded at least ten times. These data were also filed under a second study, of yellow fever vaccine responses in identical twins.

The receptor was isolated from a woman between 18 and 29 years old in good health. Sequencing was performed on CD8+ T cells sorted from blood. The chain joins TRBV12-3 or TRBV12-4 to TRBJ1-2, with D unresolved. This CDR3 is CASSLDRVNYGYTF. In DNA, the CDR3 is TGTGCCAGCAGTTTAGACAGAGTAAACTATGGCTACACCTTC.